This T cell receptor (beta chain) came from a study of T cell changes during pregnancy in multiple sclerosis. Trimming cost V 9 bases and J 0 bases; bases outside gene matches: 4. The CDR3 consists of 13 residues. Germline lookup yields CDR1 SGHRS and CDR2 YFSETQ. Clones were read by immunoSEQ multiplex PCR, and TCRdb kept only the in-frame ones, dropping some. The data contain around 52,000 clones, roughly 94% of them singletons. This receptor was taken from a female donor with multiple sclerosis, enrolled in a pregnancy study. The chain is built from TRBV5-1 and TRBJ2-3, with 7 bases identical to TRBD2. The specimen comprised CD4+ T cells from peripheral blood mononuclear cells, sampled in the second trimester of pregnancy. Here the CDR3 DNA reads TGCGCCACTGCGGGACTAAGCACAGATACGCAGTATTTT. This encodes CATAGLSTDTQYF.